This T cell receptor beta chain came from a study of vaccination and CD4 T cells after COVID-19. The overall study: Four females and six males made up the convalescents, two of whom were Hispanic. Whole-study findings and limits: SARS-CoV-2-reactive clonotypes showed a nonsignificant median rise from approximately 23 to 38.

Sequencing of DNA taken from cultured CD4+ T cells relied on the Oncomine TCR Beta short-read assay. MiXCR, applied by TCRdb to the PCR reads, yields one record per CDR3 protein. The sample contains roughly 20,000 distinct CDR3 sequences, approximately 59% of which appear only once. Trimming stripped 0 bases from V and 7 bases from J, with 10 bases between. Germline CDR1 is MNHEY and CDR2 is SVGEGT. There are 13 residues in the CDR3. Treatment: roughly 10-day PBMC culture with coronavirus spike peptide pools or control peptides (ViraFEST assay). A remark on this clonotype: Its antigen is undetermined.

The rearrangement links TRBV6-2 or TRBV6-3 to TRBJ2-7; no clear D. This clonotype was obtained from a human donor who had recovered from COVID-19. Source: CD4+ T cells from blood, cultured in vitro, taken after SARS-CoV-2 vaccination. CDR3 DNA sequence: TGTGCCAGCAGTTACTCTCCCTTAAGGGAGCAGTACTTC. Its translation is CASSYSPLREQYF.